A single sample is the source of the 14 T cell receptor beta chains below, sequenced in a study of T cells in Graves' hyperthyroidism and ophthalmopathy. Amplification of TCR beta CDR3 regions used RNA as the template. Using the HTBI primer set, a first-round RT-PCR was run on the TCR CDR3. TCRdb ran MiXCR on the multiplex PCR reads and lists one entry per CDR3 protein. In the table there are around 300,000 distinct CDR3 sequences, approximately 13% of which are singletons. Specimen: blood. These receptors were obtained from a woman aged 35 to 49 with Graves' hyperthyroidism.

Details on this clonotype: Being one base from a much bigger clone, this may be a read error. The chain combines TRBV7-8 with TRBJ1-1, with a possible D match to TRBD1 (6 bases). CDR1 is SGHVS and CDR2 is FQNEAQ in the germline V gene. The CDR3 is 14 residues long. The CDR3: CARSLGGAATEAFF. As DNA, the CDR3 is TGTGCCCGCAGCTTAGGGGGTGCAGCGACTGAAGCTTTCTTT.

This clonotype has only a few counts. The rearrangement links TRBV6-1 to TRBJ1-1, with D hard to call. The V end lost 6 bases, the J end lost 3 bases, and 11 bases lay between the germline ends. The CDR3 spans 13 residues. The germline V gene has CDR1 MNHNS and CDR2 SASEGT. As DNA, the CDR3 is TGTGCCAGCAGACTGACGGATTACACTGAAGCTTTCTTT. This sequence encodes CASRLTDYTEAFF.

This clonotype was counted many times. The chain recombines TRBV20-1 with TRBJ2-1; D uncertain. From germline, CDR1 is DFQATT and CDR2 SNEGSKA (reference sequence). V was clipped by 6 bases and J by 5 bases, with 14 bases between them. The CDR3 sequence is 13 residues long. The CDR3 nucleotides are TGCAGTGCAGTAACCTTCTTAAACAATGAGCAGTTCTTC. It is translated as CSAVTFLNNEQFF.

This clonotype was observed a handful of times. The CDR3 region is CASSGQQGTGNTIYF. The DNA for the CDR3 is TGTGCCAGCAGTGGCCAACAGGGAACTGGAAACACCATATATTTT. The chain carries TRBV6-1 and TRBJ1-3, with D possibly matching TRBD1 (6 bases). CDR1 and CDR2 (germline): MNHNS, SASEGT. This CDR3 is built from 15 residues. V lost 4 bases to trimming and J lost 2 bases, with 12 bases between them.

V gene TRBV19 combines with J gene TRBJ1-5; maybe TRBD1 (6 bases). In germline, CDR1 is LNHDA, CDR2 SQIVND (reference sequence). There are 15 residues in the CDR3. V lost 6 bases, J lost 3 bases, and 15 bases lay in between. As DNA, the CDR3 is TGTGCCAGTAGAAGAGGGGGAGGGACCAATCAGCCCCAGCATTTT. It specifies CASRRGGGTNQPQHF. Full variable domain (outside the CDR3, taken from reference TRBV19 and TRBJ1-5): DGGITQSPKYLFRKEGQNVTLSCEQNLNHDAMYWYRQDPGQGLRLIYYSQIVNDFQKGDIAEGYSVSREKKESFPLTVTSAQKNPTAFYLCASRRGGGTNQPQHFGDGTRLSIL.

This clonotype was seen ten or more times. This rearrangement joins TRBV6-2 or TRBV6-3 to TRBJ1-1, with a weak D call TRBD1 (5 bases). The CDR3 extends over 15 amino acids. V was clipped by 5 bases and J by 4 bases, with 17 bases between them. In germline, CDR1 is MNHEY, CDR2 SVGEGT. CDR3 sequence reads: CASSHPTGGVTEAFF. The CDR3 DNA sequence: TGTGCCAGCAGTCACCCTACAGGTGGAGTCACTGAAGCTTTCTTT.

This clonotype appeared many times. The chain's CDR3 is CASSLDPGGADTQYF. The CDR3 DNA sequence: TGTGCCAGCAGCTTAGATCCGGGAGGCGCAGATACGCAGTATTTT. This rearrangement joins TRBV11-2 to TRBJ2-3, with 7 bases identical to TRBD2. V shed 0 bases and J 4 bases; nucleotides not matched to a gene: 4. CDR1 SGHAT and CDR2 FQNNGV come from the germline V gene. The CDR3 spans 15 residues.

There are many counts of this clonotype. V gene TRBV6-2 or TRBV6-3 combines with J gene TRBJ1-2; no firm D call. Between the trimmed V and J ends, which lost 7 bases and 4 bases, there was a span of 13 bases. The CDR3 has 13 amino acids. CDR1 is MNHEY, CDR2 SVGEGT, per germline. The CDR3 sequence is CASNPRGSYGYTF. DNA of the CDR3: TGTGCCAGCAACCCACGGGGATCCTATGGCTACACCTTC.

This clonotype was found many times. This sequence joins TRBV3-1 and TRBJ1-1; D call uncertain. The CDR3 has 14 residues. The germline V gene has CDR1 LGHDT and CDR2 YNNKEL (reference sequence). V was pared by 0 bases and J by 4 bases, with 9 bases between. The CDR3 region has the DNA TGTGCCAGCAGCCAAGACCACCGCAGCACTGAAGCTTTCTTT. Protein: CASSQDHRSTEAFF. The variable domain in full, completed from reference TRBV3-1 and TRBJ1-1, reads DTAVSQTPKYLVTQMGNDKSIKCEQNLGHDTMYWYKQDSKKFLKIMFSYNNKELIINETVPNRFSPKSPDKAHLNLHINSLELGDSAVYFCASSQDHRSTEAFFGQGTRLTVV.

There are many counts of this clonotype. The rearrangement links TRBV7-9 to TRBJ1-2; a possible D gene is TRBD1 (5 bases). CDR1 is SEHNR and CDR2 is FQNEAQ in the germline V gene (reference sequence). The CDR3 consists of 14 residues. Trimming shortened V by 1 base and J by 8 bases, and 14 bases separated the two germline ends. The CDR3 coding sequence is TGTGCCAGCAGCTTAGGGTACGGACCAGGGGGCTACACCTTC. Encoded protein: CASSLGYGPGGYTF. The full variable domain, in which reference TRBV7-9 and TRBJ1-2 provide the parts outside the CDR3, is DTGVSQNPRHKITKRGQNVTFRCDPISEHNRLYWYRQTLGQGPEFLTYFQNEAQLEKSRLLSDRFSAERPKGSFSTLEIQRTEQGDSAMYLCASSLGYGPGGYTFGSGTRLTVV.

This clonotype has ten or more counts. The chain recombines TRBV12-3 or TRBV12-4 with TRBJ2-1, with a weak D call TRBD1 (5 bases). The CDR3 extends over 15 amino acids. The V end was cut by 6 bases, the J end by 3 bases, with 15 bases between. Here the CDR3 reads CASSPDQGYYNEQFF. CDR3 coding DNA: TGTGCCAGCAGCCCGGATCAGGGTTACTACAATGAGCAGTTCTTC.

The chain is built from TRBV29-1 and TRBJ2-7; 7 nucleotides agree with TRBD2. This CDR3 has 13 residues. Per the germline V gene, CDR1 is SQVTM and CDR2 is ANQGSEA. The ends lost 6 bases at V and 3 bases at J; junction bases unmatched: 8. CDR3 nucleotide sequence: TGCAGCGTGTCCGGCGGGAGTGTCTACGAGCAGTACTTC. Protein: CSVSGGSVYEQYF.

V and J are TRBV6-1 and TRBJ2-3, with D uncertain. Germline assignment: CDR1 MNHNS and CDR2 SASEGT. V dropped 4 bases and J dropped 1 base, with 12 bases sitting between them. The CDR3 has 15 residues. The CDR3 protein is CASSVDGGGTDTQYF. The CDR3 nucleotides read TGTGCCAGCAGTGTCGACGGTGGCGGCACAGATACGCAGTATTTT.

This clonotype has ten or more counts. V gene TRBV7-6 combines with J gene TRBJ2-1; D gene ambiguous. Germline V gene lookup returns CDR1 SGHVS and CDR2 FNYEAQ. The CDR3 extends over 14 amino acids. V was clipped by 4 bases and J by 6 bases, with 13 bases between them. The CDR3 region has the DNA TGTGCCAGCAGCTCACTGCTTCGGGCCAATGAGCAGTTCTTC. Protein product: CASSSLLRANEQFF.